Presented here are 15 T cell receptor beta chains from one specimen sequenced in a study of cytomegalovirus exposure and HLA in healthy donors. Researchers ran the PCR with 60 Vbeta and 13 Jbeta primers. Sequencing used immunoSEQ multiplex PCR; TCRdb keeps in-frame clones, though not all of them. Among 150,000 to 200,000 clones listed, about 85% were seen once. Specimen: PBMCs. These TCRs come from a man in his late teens or twenties in good health and CMV-seropositive.

The chain is built from TRBV27 and TRBJ1-2; D gene uncertain. This CDR3 spans 12 amino acids. Looked up from germline, CDR1 is MNHEY and CDR2 is SMNVEV (reference sequence). Trimming pared 10 bases from V and 2 bases from J, leaving 11 bases between. For the CDR3, the DNA is TGTGCCACCCTAGGAGGGAACTATGGCTACACCTTC. It specifies CATLGGNYGYTF.

The V call is TRBV13, the J call TRBJ1-4, with D hard to call. The CDR3 loop spans 12 amino acids. The germline V and J ends were trimmed by 6 bases and 4 bases, with 6 bases remaining between them. Germline V gives CDR1 PRHDT, CDR2 FYEKMQ (reference sequence). CDR3 DNA: TGTGCCAGCAGTTTTAATAATGAAAAACTGTTTTTT. It encodes CASSFNNEKLFF.

The CDR3 region is CASQTPGVNEQYF. CDR3 DNA: TGTGCCAGCCAGACGCCAGGGGTCAACGAGCAGTACTTC. The chain couples TRBV6-5 to TRBJ2-7; a possible D gene is TRBD1 (6 bases). V was trimmed by 8 bases and J by 5 bases, leaving 16 bases between them. The length of the CDR3 is 13 residues. Germline assignment: CDR1 MNHEY and CDR2 SVGAGI.

The genes are TRBV10-3 and TRBJ1-3, with D possibly being TRBD1 (6 bases). Germline CDR1 ENHRY, CDR2 SYGVKD. Trimming took off 0 bases at V and 0 bases at J, with 6 bases between the two ends. The CDR3 consists of 15 residues. CDR3 loop: CAISESTGSGNTIYF. The CDR3 DNA is TGTGCCATCAGTGAGTCGACAGGCTCTGGAAACACCATATATTTT.

The chain carries TRBV6-6 and TRBJ2-7, with unresolved D. V lost 4 bases to trimming and J lost 6 bases, with 19 bases between them. This CDR3 contains 15 residues. The germline V gene encodes CDR1 MNHNY and CDR2 SVGAGI (reference sequence). The chain's CDR3 is CASSFQDGVAVEQYF. CDR3 coding DNA: TGTGCCAGCAGTTTCCAAGACGGCGTGGCGGTCGAGCAGTACTTC.

This rearrangement joins TRBV27 to TRBJ1-2, with 8 positions matching TRBD1. CDR3 length: 14 amino acids. Unmatched junction bases numbered 8, after V lost 6 bases and J lost 5 bases. CDR1 is MNHEY and CDR2 is SMNVEV in the germline V gene (reference sequence). The chain's CDR3 is CASSLDRVGYGYTF. The CDR3 region has the DNA TGTGCCAGCAGCCTGGACAGGGTCGGGTATGGCTACACCTTC.

The V gene is TRBV7-8, the J gene TRBJ1-1, with a weak D call TRBD1 (5 bases). This CDR3 contains 13 residues. CDR1 SGHVS and CDR2 FQNEAQ come from the germline V gene. V gave up 6 bases and J gave up 0 bases, with 8 bases separating them. The CDR3 protein is CASRKGMNTEAFF. The CDR3 DNA is TGTGCCAGCAGGAAGGGGATGAACACTGAAGCTTTCTTT. Variable domain in full (rest from reference TRBV7-8 and TRBJ1-1): GAGVSQSPRYKVAKRGQDVALRCDPISGHVSLFWYQQALGQGPEFLTYFQNEAQLDKSGLPSDRFFAERPEGSVSTLKIQRTQQEDSAVYLCASRKGMNTEAFFGQGTRLTVV.

The CDR3 loop reads CASSPQRLGGGLTDTQYF. The CDR3 region has the DNA TGTGCCAGCAGCCCCCAACGACTAGGCGGGGGCCTGACAGATACGCAGTATTTT. V gene TRBV7-9 combines with J gene TRBJ2-3; tentative D call: TRBD2 (7 bases). V shed 5 bases and J shed 3 bases, with 24 bases lying between them. Germline V gene data show CDR1 as SEHNR and CDR2 as FQNEAQ (reference sequence). This CDR3 spans 18 amino acids.

CDR3: CSVDTGNSYEQYF. CDR3 nucleotide sequence: TGCAGCGTTGATACAGGAAACTCCTACGAGCAGTACTTC. This sequence joins TRBV29-1 and TRBJ2-7, with D tentatively TRBD1 (5 bases). Germline CDR1 is SQVTM and CDR2 is ANQGSEA. This CDR3 region has 13 residues. The ends were cut back, 3 bases at V and 0 bases at J, with 9 bases in the middle.

CDR3 loop: CASSLVDTKNYGYTF. CDR3 DNA sequence: TGTGCCAGCAGCTTGGTCGATACAAAGAACTATGGCTACACCTTC. This chain connects TRBV5-4 to TRBJ1-2; D gene uncertain. The germline CDR1 and CDR2 sequences are SGHNT and YYREEE (reference sequence). Trimming cost V 0 bases and J 2 bases, with 11 bases left between them. This CDR3 contains 15 residues.

V is TRBV5-1 and J is TRBJ2-7; unclear D gene. Germline values: CDR1 SGHRS, CDR2 YFSETQ. V lost 3 bases and J 3 bases, leaving 10 bases between the germline ends. The length of the CDR3 is 13 residues. The CDR3 sequence: CASSSDRGYEQYF. In DNA, the CDR3 is TGCGCCAGCAGCTCAGACCGAGGCTACGAGCAGTACTTC.

This chain connects TRBV27 to TRBJ2-7, with TRBD1 identical over 7 bases. V was pared by 5 bases and J by 2 bases, with 9 bases of the junction left unmatched. CDR1 is MNHEY, CDR2 SMNVEV, per germline (reference sequence). The CDR3 length is 15 residues. The DNA of the CDR3 is TGTGCCAGCAGTGGAAGGGACAGTGCCGCCTACGAGCAGTACTTC. Its translation is CASSGRDSAAYEQYF.

The chain combines TRBV6-1 with TRBJ2-7; D is perhaps TRBD1 (7 bases). The CDR3 spans 16 residues. The V end lost 3 bases, the J end lost 2 bases, and 17 bases lay between the germline ends. Germline CDR1 and CDR2: MNHNS and SASEGT. CDR3 sequence: CASSDGIRGDPYEQYF. Written as DNA, the CDR3 is TGTGCCAGCAGTGACGGCATCAGGGGGGATCCCTACGAGCAGTACTTC.

The CDR3 nucleotides read TGTGCCAGCAGTTTGCGGGCCAGCTCCTATAATTCACCCCTCCACTTT. Amino acids: CASSLRASSYNSPLHF. The chain combines TRBV27 with TRBJ1-6, with D uncertain. This CDR3 region has 16 residues. Germline lookup yields CDR1 MNHEY and CDR2 SMNVEV (reference sequence). The V end lost 3 bases, the J end lost 0 bases, and 9 bases lay between the germline ends.

This clone was detected a few times. The chain joins TRBV7-3 to TRBJ2-5; D is possibly TRBD2 (6 bases). The CDR3 totals 15 residues. CDR1 and CDR2 from the germline V gene are SGHTA and FQGTGA. V was cut by 1 base and J by 2 bases, with 11 bases left in between. CDR3 nucleotides: TGTGCCAGCAGCTTAAATAGCGGAAAACAAGAGACCCAGTACTTC. Amino acid sequence: CASSLNSGKQETQYF.